A selection of T cell receptor beta chains follows, all from one sample in a study of Graves' ophthalmopathy and Graves' hyperthyroidism. TCRdb ran MiXCR on the multiplex PCR reads and lists one entry per CDR3 protein. Of 500,000 to 800,000 distinct CDR3 sequences in the sample, about two fifths are singletons; the top ten hold more than 3%. Sample: peripheral blood. Every receptor here comes from an adult man with Graves' ophthalmopathy. The CDR3 runs from the conserved cysteine through the conserved F or W. A D gene is named only where the DNA matches it firmly. Not all rows give a size; the values are once, few, many and, for expanded clones, a class.

abundance: few
v_gene: TRBV5-1
d_gene: -
j_gene: TRBJ2-7
CDR3aa: CASLMRPDSNYEQYF
CDR3nt: TGCGCCAGCCTTATGAGGCCGGATTCAAACTACGAGCAGTACTTC

abundance: -
v_gene: TRBV10-3
d_gene: -
j_gene: TRBJ2-3
CDR3aa: CASRPPSDPGDTQYF
CDR3nt: TGTGCCAGCAGGCCCCCCAGCGACCCCGGGGATACGCAGTATTTT

abundance: many
v_gene: TRBV12-3/TRBV12-4
d_gene: TRBD1
j_gene: TRBJ1-4
CDR3aa: CASRGTGGEKLFF
CDR3nt: TGTGCCAGCAGGGGGACAGGGGGGGAAAAACTGTTTTTT

abundance: -
v_gene: TRBV9
d_gene: -
j_gene: TRBJ1-2
CDR3aa: CASSVLGGYGYTF
CDR3nt: TGTGCCAGCAGTGTGTTAGGGGGCTATGGCTACACCTTC

abundance: -
v_gene: TRBV7-9
d_gene: -
j_gene: TRBJ1-2
CDR3aa: CASSLNAGLNYGYTF
CDR3nt: TGTGCCAGCAGCTTAAATGCAGGGCTTAACTATGGCTACACCTTC

abundance: many
v_gene: TRBV19
d_gene: -
j_gene: TRBJ2-2
CDR3aa: CASSMSYTGELFF
CDR3nt: TGTGCCAGTAGTATGAGTTACACCGGGGAGCTGTTTTTT

abundance: -
v_gene: TRBV19
d_gene: TRBD1
j_gene: TRBJ2-6
CDR3aa: CASSMGDRTNVLTF
CDR3nt: TGTGCCAGTAGTATGGGGGACAGGACCAACGTCCTGACTTTC

abundance: many
v_gene: TRBV15
d_gene: -
j_gene: TRBJ1-1
CDR3aa: CATSRAAGWTEAFF
CDR3nt: TGTGCCACCAGCAGGGCCGCCGGATGGACTGAAGCTTTCTTT

abundance: -
v_gene: TRBV2
d_gene: -
j_gene: TRBJ1-1
CDR3aa: CASSGDVRGNTEAFF
CDR3nt: TGTGCCAGCAGTGGGGACGTCAGGGGGAACACTGAAGCTTTCTTT

abundance: many
v_gene: TRBV10-2
d_gene: -
j_gene: TRBJ1-4
CDR3aa: CASSAAVVGEKLFF
CDR3nt: TGCGCCAGCAGTGCGGCGGTAGTGGGAGAAAAACTGTTTTTT